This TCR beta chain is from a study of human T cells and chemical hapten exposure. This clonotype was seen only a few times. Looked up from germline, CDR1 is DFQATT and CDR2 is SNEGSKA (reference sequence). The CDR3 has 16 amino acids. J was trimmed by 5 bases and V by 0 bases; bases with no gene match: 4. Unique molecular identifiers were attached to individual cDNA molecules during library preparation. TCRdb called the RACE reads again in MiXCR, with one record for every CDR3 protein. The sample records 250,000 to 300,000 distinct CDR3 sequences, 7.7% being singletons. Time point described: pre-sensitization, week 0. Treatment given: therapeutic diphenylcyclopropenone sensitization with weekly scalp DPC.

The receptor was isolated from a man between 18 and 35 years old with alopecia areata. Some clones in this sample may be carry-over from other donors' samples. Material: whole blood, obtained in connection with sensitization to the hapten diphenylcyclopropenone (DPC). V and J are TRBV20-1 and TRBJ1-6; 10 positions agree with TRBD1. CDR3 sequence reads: CSARDLGQGDNSPLHF. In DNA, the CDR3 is TGCAGTGCTAGAGATCTTGGACAGGGGGATAATTCACCCCTCCACTTT.